The 13 T cell receptor beta chains listed next were all sequenced from one sample in a study of human T cells and chemical hapten exposure. The time point: pre-sensitization, week 0. The treatment denotes: therapeutic diphenylcyclopropenone sensitization with weekly scalp DPC. TCRdb reprocessed the RACE reads via MiXCR and lists one record per CDR3 protein. The sample has about 300,000 distinct CDR3 sequences, 5% to 6.5% seen once. The sample consisted of whole blood, taken in connection with sensitization to the hapten diphenylcyclopropenone (DPC). The receptors derive from a woman aged 18-35 years with alopecia areata. Some clones in this sample may be carry-over from other donors' samples.

In this sample, this clonotype turned up a few times. The gene calls are TRBV27 and TRBJ1-6, with D uncertain. This CDR3 region has 16 residues. Trimming removed 6 bases at V and 8 bases at J, with 20 bases between. CDR1 and CDR2 from the germline V gene are MNHEY and SMNVEV (reference sequence). The CDR3, as DNA: TGTGCCAGCAGCATAAGGAGGCAGGTTCGGGATTCACCCCTCCACTTT. Translated: CASSIRRQVRDSPLHF.

This clonotype has ten or more counts. The chain uses TRBV5-6 and TRBJ1-1, with 9 bases matching TRBD1. The ends lost 2 bases at V and 4 bases at J; junction bases unmatched: 9. Germline V gives CDR1 SGHDT, CDR2 YYEEEE. There are 16 residues in the CDR3. As DNA, the CDR3 is TGTGCCAGCAGCTTCTACTCCGGGACAGGGTCCACTGAAGCTTTCTTT. Protein: CASSFYSGTGSTEAFF.

This clonotype was counted only a few times. This rearrangement joins TRBV5-4 to TRBJ2-3; 8 bases agree with TRBD2. Germline V lookup: CDR1 SGHNT, CDR2 YYREEE (reference sequence). The CDR3 has 17 amino acids. Losses at the gene ends were 5 bases for V and 0 bases for J; bases not matched to a gene: 11. DNA for the CDR3: TGTGCCAGCAGTCCCCCTCGTAGCGGGGCTAGCACAGATACGCAGTATTTT. Its translation: CASSPPRSGASTDTQYF.

In this sample, this clonotype turned up many times. The V gene is TRBV18, the J gene TRBJ2-7; TRBD2 agrees at 9 bases. J gave up 3 bases and V 1 base, and 13 bases lay outside the gene matches. CDR1 is KGHSH and CDR2 is LQKENI in the germline V gene. The CDR3 runs to 18 residues. The CDR3 loop is CASSPRISAGTSFYEQYF. Written as DNA, the CDR3 is TGTGCCAGCTCACCACGTATTAGTGCGGGGACTAGCTTCTACGAGCAGTACTTC.

This clonotype was recorded at least ten times. V is TRBV4-2 and J is TRBJ2-1, with D possibly being TRBD2 (5 bases). V was trimmed by 0 bases and J by 5 bases, leaving 11 bases between them. This CDR3 is 15 amino acids long. Germline CDR1 LGHNA, CDR2 YNFKEQ. CDR3 nucleotide sequence: TGTGCCAGCAGCCAAGATTTAGCGCGAAACAATGAGCAGTTCTTC. Translated: CASSQDLARNNEQFF.

This clonotype was counted ten times or more. This chain joins TRBV29-1 and TRBJ2-3; tentatively, D is TRBD1 (5 bases). The CDR3 consists of 12 residues. The germline gives CDR1 SQVTM, CDR2 ANQGSEA. The V end was cut by 6 bases, the J end by 4 bases, with 11 bases between. In DNA form, the CDR3 reads TGCAGCGTAGCTAGGGGCGCAGATACGCAGTATTTT. As protein: CSVARGADTQYF.

This clonotype was recorded at least ten times. This chain joins TRBV29-1 and TRBJ2-3; the D is unclear. Trimming left V 6 bases short and J 2 bases short, with 6 bases between. Germline CDR1 SQVTM, CDR2 ANQGSEA. The length of the CDR3 is 11 residues. The CDR3 spells CSVGFTDTQYF. CDR3 nucleotide sequence: TGCAGCGTGGGGTTCACAGATACGCAGTATTTT.

A few counts support this clonotype. J is TRBJ1-6 and V is TRBV21-1; TRBD1 is the table's D call, not checked against the DNA. TRBV21-1 is a documented pseudogene. This CDR3 region has 21 residues. The CDR3 region is CASSTKTPDRNPRSYNSPLHF. CDR3 nucleotide sequence: TGTGCCAGCAGCACCAAAACACCGGACAGGAATCCCCGCTCCTATAATTCACCCCTCCACTTT.

This clonotype has ten or more counts. This chain connects TRBV3-1 to TRBJ2-1, with D hard to call. The V end was cut by 1 base, the J end by 9 bases, with 7 bases between. This CDR3 region has 12 residues. Germline CDR1 LGHDT, CDR2 YNNKEL (reference sequence). The CDR3 DNA is TGTGCCAGCAGCCAAGTAGGGCCTGAGCAGTTCTTC. Protein product: CASSQVGPEQFF.

In this sample, this clonotype turned up a few times. The J gene is TRBJ1-1, the V gene TRBV6-1; no definite D call. Germline V gene data show CDR1 as MNHNS and CDR2 as SASEGT. Between the trimmed V and J ends, which lost 3 bases and 7 bases, there was a span of 9 bases. The CDR3 loop spans 12 amino acids. The CDR3 coding sequence is TGTGCCAGCAGTGAGCTCCCACATGAAGCTTTCTTT. This translates into CASSELPHEAFF.

This chain joins TRBV5-1 and TRBJ2-1, with no clear D. V lost 5 bases and J 7 bases, leaving 10 bases between the germline ends. The V gene's germline CDR1 is SGHRS and CDR2 YFSETQ. There are 12 residues in the CDR3. The CDR3 sequence: CASRQPRNEQFF. The CDR3 DNA follows: TGCGCCAGCAGACAGCCCAGGAATGAGCAGTTCTTC.

This clonotype was detected many times. This chain connects TRBV28 to TRBJ2-1, with D uncertain. V lost 6 bases, J lost 2 bases, and 5 bases lay in between. The CDR3 is 12 residues long. The germline gives CDR1 MDHEN, CDR2 SYDVKM. CDR3: CASSGPYNEQFF. CDR3 bases: TGTGCCAGCAGCGGGCCCTACAATGAGCAGTTCTTC.

The V gene is TRBV6-6, the J gene TRBJ2-2, with D unclear. The ends were cut back, 8 bases at V and 3 bases at J, with 10 bases in the middle. CDR1 is MNHNY and CDR2 is SVGAGI in the germline V gene (reference sequence). The CDR3 is made up of 13 amino acids. CDR3 in amino acids: CASFRVDTGELFF. The CDR3 coding sequence is TGTGCCAGCTTCCGGGTCGACACCGGGGAGCTGTTTTTT.